This entry describes one T cell receptor (beta chain). The antigen is unknown. Sequenced with the Oncomine TCR Beta short-read assay was DNA taken from cultured CD4+ T cells. TCRdb passed the PCR reads through MiXCR, listing each CDR3 protein once. The data show 7,000 to 10,000 distinct CDR3 sequences, 35% to 55% seen once. The data are from a study of vaccination and CD4 T cells after COVID-19. The CDR3 is 13 amino acids. Deletions cut 4 bases from V and 11 bases from J, with 15 bases between. The germline gives CDR1 SGHNT, CDR2 YYREEE (reference sequence). Treatment reported: roughly 11-day PBMC culture with coronavirus spike peptide pools or control peptides (ViraFEST assay). Prior to the COVID-19 pandemic (2011-2018), the unexposed donor's CD4+ T cells were collected.

The sequence was obtained from a human donor in good health. The rearrangement joins TRBV5-4 to TRBJ1-4; D not certain. Sequences were obtained from CD4+ T cells from blood, cultured in vitro. This CDR3 is CASSPDRERKLFF. The CDR3 nucleotides read TGTGCCAGCAGCCCCGACCGGGAGAGGAAACTGTTTTTT.